The 16 T cell receptor beta chains below come from one sample, sequenced in a study of T cell responses to AZD1222 COVID-19 vaccine. The data were produced by immunoSEQ multiplex PCR, yet TCRdb's version contains in-frame clones alone and is incomplete. The sample shows around 96,000 clones, just over 85% of them seen only once. This sample comprised peripheral blood, obtained 28 days after the second AZD1222 dose. These receptors were taken from an adult who received the AZD1222 COVID-19 vaccine.

This chain links TRBV28 with TRBJ2-1; 9 bases are shared with TRBD1. The J segment lost 2 bases and the V segment lost 6 bases, leaving 17 bases of the junction unmatched. Germline V gene lookup returns CDR1 MDHEN and CDR2 SYDVKM. This CDR3 region has 19 residues. The CDR3 reads CASSPPPGQGNRPYNEQFF. The CDR3 coding sequence is TGTGCCAGCAGCCCACCCCCGGGACAGGGTAATAGGCCCTACAATGAGCAGTTCTTC.

Worth noting for this clone: Different DNA sequences within this sample yield the same CDR3. J is TRBJ1-1 and V is TRBV7-2, with 7 positions matching TRBD1. From germline, CDR1 is SGHTA and CDR2 FQGNSA. CDR3 length: 13 amino acids. Trimming removed 4 bases from V and 4 bases from J; junction bases left unmatched: 3. DNA of the CDR3: TGTGCCAGCAGCTCATCAGGGGGCACTGAAGCTTTCTTT. Translated: CASSSSGGTEAFF.

The rearrangement uses TRBV19 and TRBJ1-1; 12 bases are shared with TRBD1. The CDR3 has 15 amino acids. Germline lookup yields CDR1 LNHDA and CDR2 SQIVND (reference sequence). The V and J ends lost 6 bases and 7 bases, in that order; junction bases with no gene match: 9. CDR3 region: CASREGTGGADEAFF. The CDR3 region has the DNA TGTGCCAGTAGAGAAGGGACAGGGGGCGCGGATGAAGCTTTCTTT. The whole variable domain, filled in from reference TRBV19 and TRBJ1-1, reads DGGITQSPKYLFRKEGQNVTLSCEQNLNHDAMYWYRQDPGQGLRLIYYSQIVNDFQKGDIAEGYSVSREKKESFPLTVTSAQKNPTAFYLCASREGTGGADEAFFGQGTRLTVV.

This clone was observed a single time. The CDR3 reads CAWSRRDSRDEQFF. CDR3 bases: TGTGCCTGGAGCCGGCGGGACAGTAGGGATGAGCAGTTCTTC. The chain uses TRBV30 and TRBJ2-1, with TRBD1 as a possible D gene (7 bases). Germline assignment: CDR1 GTSNPN and CDR2 SVGIG (reference sequence). This CDR3 spans 14 amino acids. V was pared by 3 bases and J by 8 bases, with 17 bases between.

DNA for the CDR3: TGTGCCAGCTCGGCCGGGACTAAAGCAGATACGCAGTATTTT. Amino acid sequence: CASSAGTKADTQYF. The chain links TRBV18 to TRBJ2-3; 7 bases are shared with TRBD2. The CDR3 is 14 amino acids. J gave up 4 bases and V 6 bases, and 7 bases lay outside the gene matches. CDR1 and CDR2 from the germline V gene are KGHSH and LQKENI.

The chain couples TRBV27 to TRBJ2-5; TRBD1 agrees at 8 bases. The CDR3 contains 16 residues. After removal of 5 bases from V and 5 bases from J, the junction contained 13 bases not matched to a gene. Germline assignment: CDR1 MNHEY and CDR2 SMNVEV (reference sequence). The CDR3 region is CASSPGQGPRGETQYF. Here the CDR3 DNA reads TGTGCCAGCAGTCCCGGACAGGGCCCGAGGGGGGAGACCCAGTACTTC.

The chain employs TRBV5-1 and TRBJ2-5, with D uncertain. Per the germline V gene, CDR1 is SGHRS and CDR2 is YFSETQ. V was shortened by 0 bases and J by 0 bases, with 6 bases between the two germline ends. There are 14 residues in the CDR3. The CDR3 sequence is CASSLGHNQETQYF. In DNA, the CDR3 is TGCGCCAGCAGCTTGGGACACAACCAAGAGACCCAGTACTTC. Using reference TRBV5-1 and TRBJ2-5 for the parts outside the CDR3, the full variable domain is KAGVTQTPRYLIKTRGQQVTLSCSPISGHRSVSWYQQTPGQGLQFLFEYFSETQRNKGNFPGRFSGRQFSNSRSEMNVSTLELGDSALYLCASSLGHNQETQYFGPGTRLLVL.

This chain links TRBV7-2 with TRBJ1-5; D remains unclear. V lost 2 bases and J 0 bases, leaving 8 bases between the germline ends. Germline assignment: CDR1 SGHTA and CDR2 FQGNSA. The CDR3 contains 15 residues. The CDR3 DNA is TGTGCCAGCAGCTTAATGGCAGATAGCAATCAGCCCCAGCATTTT. It encodes CASSLMADSNQPQHF.

V usage is TRBV11-2 and J usage is TRBJ2-3, with D perhaps matching TRBD1 (5 bases). Germline V gene lookup returns CDR1 SGHAT and CDR2 FQNNGV. The length of the CDR3 is 13 residues. V was shortened by 3 bases and J by 6 bases, with 10 bases between the two germline ends. CDR3 sequence (DNA): TGTGCCAGCAGCTTTCAGGGTGGGGATACGCAGTATTTT. This gives the protein CASSFQGGDTQYF.

This chain links TRBV30 with TRBJ1-5; D call uncertain. V gave up 0 bases and J gave up 6 bases, with 6 bases separating them. The CDR3 has 12 amino acids. Per the germline V gene, CDR1 is GTSNPN and CDR2 is SVGIG (reference sequence). In nucleotides, the CDR3 is TGTGCCTGGAGTGTACCCTCTCAGCCCCAGCATTTT. Translating it yields CAWSVPSQPQHF. The full variable domain, in which reference TRBV30 and TRBJ1-5 provide the parts outside the CDR3, is SQTIHQWPATLVQPVGSPLSLECTVEGTSNPNLYWYRQAAGRGLQLLFYSVGIGQISSEVPQNLSASRPQDRQFILSSKKLLLSDSGFYLCAWSVPSQPQHFGDGTRLSIL.

This clone was recorded once. The chain combines TRBV9 with TRBJ1-3; TRBD1 agrees at 7 bases. The germline CDR1 and CDR2 sequences are SGDLS and YYNGEE. The CDR3 has 16 residues. V gave up 0 bases and J gave up 1 base; unmatched junction bases: 4. The chain's CDR3 is CASSVATGESGNTIYF. The CDR3 DNA is TGTGCCAGCAGCGTAGCTACAGGGGAGTCTGGAAACACCATATATTTT. Looking up the rest from reference TRBV9 and TRBJ1-3 gives the full variable domain: DSGVTQTPKHLITATGQRVTLRCSPRSGDLSVYWYQQSLDQGLQFLIQYYNGEERAKGNILERFSAQQFPDLHSELNLSSLELGDSALYFCASSVATGESGNTIYFGEGSWLTVV.

The chain couples TRBV28 to TRBJ2-7; tentatively, D is TRBD1 or TRBD2 (6 bases each). The CDR3 totals 14 residues. Trimming shortened V by 2 bases and J by 6 bases, and 14 bases separated the two germline ends. Germline V gives CDR1 MDHEN, CDR2 SYDVKM. CDR3 nucleotide sequence: TGTGCCAGCAGTTTAGGGGGGCCCAGCCGCGAGCAGTACTTC. Protein sequence: CASSLGGPSREQYF.

The chain is built from TRBV10-1 and TRBJ2-1; TRBD2 might be the D (6 bases). Trimming removed 6 bases from V and 0 bases from J, with 9 bases in between. The CDR3 is 14 residues long. Germline V gene data show CDR1 as WNHNN and CDR2 as SYGVQD (reference sequence). The CDR3 sequence: CASSGGSSYNEQFF. CDR3 bases: TGCGCCAGCAGCGGGGGAAGCTCCTACAATGAGCAGTTCTTC.

This sequence joins TRBV19 and TRBJ2-7, with D possibly matching TRBD2 (6 bases). The CDR3 extends over 13 amino acids. V dropped 6 bases and J dropped 5 bases, with 14 bases sitting between them. Germline CDR1 reads LNHDA; CDR2 reads SQIVND (reference sequence). The CDR3 spells CASRSAGRNEQYF. The CDR3 DNA is TGTGCCAGTAGGTCGGCGGGGCGGAACGAGCAGTACTTC.

The chain combines TRBV28 with TRBJ2-1, with 8 bases fitting TRBD1. V gave up 5 bases and J gave up 4 bases; unmatched junction bases: 7. Germline-derived CDR1 and CDR2 are MDHEN and SYDVKM. This CDR3 is 15 amino acids long. The CDR3 spells CASSGQGAGYNEQFF. The CDR3 DNA reads TGTGCCAGCAGTGGTCAGGGGGCCGGATACAATGAGCAGTTCTTC.

This clone is a singleton in its sample. The chain links TRBV25-1 to TRBJ1-4; D is ambiguous. The V end lost 4 bases, the J end lost 5 bases, and 14 bases lay between the germline ends. In germline, CDR1 is MGHDK, CDR2 SYGVNS. This CDR3 is built from 15 residues. The DNA of the CDR3 is TGTGCCAGCAGTGGTTATTCGGCCCCCAATGAAAAACTGTTTTTT. Translation: CASSGYSAPNEKLFF.